This T cell receptor (beta chain) stems from a study of breast tumors, draining lymph nodes, adjacent tissues (TCRdb year 2016). Some background on the complete study: TCR beta repertoires were compared across tumor, adjacent nontumor tissue and axillary lymph nodes obtained from breast cancer patients. In human breast cancer, the study set out to assess how tumor, surrounding tissue and draining lymph node repertoires relate to one another and whether T cells might be exchanged between them. The study at large found these results: The data were considered consistent with the idea that most tumor T cells come from the lymph node and then expand in tumor tissue. The conclusion that tumor T cells originate in lymph nodes was presented as consistent with a hypothesis rather than as directly demonstrated. Tumor and nontumor tissue repertoires were significantly more similar in luminal-like than in basal-like breast cancer. T-cell repertoire diversity in tumors was found to be lower than in lymph nodes but higher than in nontumor tissue, and preferential V and J gene usage was observed.

This clonotype has more than one count but fewer than ten. The specificity of this receptor is unknown. No much larger clone is present one base from it, and per-base qualities are unavailable. The CDR3 measures 16 amino acids from cysteine to phenylalanine. Here the CDR3 DNA is all that survives: 48 bases in frame from base 1. Reading the germline V gene gives CDR1 MNHNS and CDR2 SASEGT. Relative to germline, V is 4 bases shorter and J is 0 bases shorter, with 15 bases between their ends. The lymph node samples were taken from the axillary draining lymph nodes of breast cancer patients. The run used an Illumina HiSeq 2000. Multiplex PCR amplification was used to build the TCR beta chain libraries. High-throughput sequencing was used to analyze the amplified TCR beta chain products. In-frame beta chains were kept once TCRdb had trimmed the public reads at Q25 with fastp and called clones with MiXCR. Each CDR3 protein appears once, grouped with its most common genes and DNA. The sample profile shows approximately 210,000 distinct CDR3 sequences; roughly 32% of them were found once. Roughly 1.5% of the sample comes from the top ten.

Sequences were obtained from axillary lymph node tissue. The rearranged segments are TRBV6-1 and TRBJ1-1; the D segment could be TRBD1, given 5 matching bases. The receptor was isolated from a female donor with breast cancer. Some clones in this sample may be carry-over from other donors' samples. The DNA reads TGTGCCAGCAGTGGAGAGACAGCAGGCATGAACACTGAAGCTTTCTTT. The resulting protein is CASSGETAGMNTEAFF.